This T cell receptor (beta chain) was identified in a study of cytotoxic CD8 clonotypes in ibrutinib-treated CLL. Background on the study: After a median of approximately 68 months, approximately 15 patients stayed remitted and roughly 12 progressed; responses had been partial in some 24 and complete in 2. Study-level results: Baseline clonality, above age-matched healthy donor levels, tracked circulating CD8+ T-cell counts.

Frozen PBMC stocks contributed approximately 1.9 micrograms of genomic DNA to the TCR beta libraries. Produced via immunoSEQ multiplex PCR; TCRdb's table is partial and in-frame only. The sample shows about 250,000 clones, 70% of them seen only once. The V and J ends lost 6 bases and 3 bases respectively, with 5 bases between them. CDR3 length equals 11 residues. Germline V gives CDR1 LNHDA, CDR2 SQIVND (reference sequence). Comment on this clone: Its target is not known.

This TCR was recovered from a human donor with chronic lymphocytic leukemia. This sample comprised PBMCs, obtained after 24 months of ibrutinib treatment. The gene calls are TRBV19 and TRBJ1-1; D uncertain. CDR3 amino acids: CASRLDTEAFF. The CDR3 DNA follows: TGTGCCAGTAGGTTAGACACTGAAGCTTTCTTT.